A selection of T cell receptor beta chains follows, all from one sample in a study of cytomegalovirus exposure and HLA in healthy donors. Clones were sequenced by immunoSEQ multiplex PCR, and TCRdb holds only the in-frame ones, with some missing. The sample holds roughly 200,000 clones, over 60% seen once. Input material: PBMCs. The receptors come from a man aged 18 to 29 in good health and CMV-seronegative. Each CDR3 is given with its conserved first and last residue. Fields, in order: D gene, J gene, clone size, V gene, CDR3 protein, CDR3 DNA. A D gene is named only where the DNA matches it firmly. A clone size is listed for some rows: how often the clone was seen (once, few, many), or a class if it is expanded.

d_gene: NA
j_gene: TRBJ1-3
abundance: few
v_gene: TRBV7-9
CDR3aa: CASSLITGGAGNTIYF
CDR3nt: TGTGCCAGCAGCTTAATAACGGGGGGAGCTGGAAACACCATATATTTT

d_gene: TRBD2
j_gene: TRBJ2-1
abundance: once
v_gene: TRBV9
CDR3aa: CASSAGGGPIYNEQFF
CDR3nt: TGTGCCAGCAGCGCCGGGGGGGGTCCCATATACAATGAGCAGTTCTTC

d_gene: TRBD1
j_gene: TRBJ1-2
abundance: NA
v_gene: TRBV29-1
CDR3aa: CSVERAGGPYGYTF
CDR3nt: TGCAGCGTTGAACGAGCAGGGGGCCCCTATGGCTACACCTTC

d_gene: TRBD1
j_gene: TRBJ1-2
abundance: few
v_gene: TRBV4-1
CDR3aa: CASSHTGQGENYGYTF
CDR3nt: TGCGCCAGCAGCCATACCGGACAGGGCGAAAACTATGGCTACACCTTC

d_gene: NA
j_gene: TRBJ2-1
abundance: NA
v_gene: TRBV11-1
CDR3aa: CASSLDPGTYNEQFF
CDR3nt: TGTGCCAGCAGCTTAGACCCGGGAACCTACAATGAGCAGTTCTTC

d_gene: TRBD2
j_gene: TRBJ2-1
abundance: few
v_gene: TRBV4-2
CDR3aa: CASSQDRGGRAFSEQFF
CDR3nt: TGTGCCAGCAGCCAAGATCGCGGCGGGAGGGCCTTCAGTGAGCAGTTCTTC

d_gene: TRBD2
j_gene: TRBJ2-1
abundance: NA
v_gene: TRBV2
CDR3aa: CASSAYTGTSGYNEQFF
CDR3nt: TGTGCCAGCAGCGCCTACACCGGGACTAGCGGATACAATGAGCAGTTCTTC

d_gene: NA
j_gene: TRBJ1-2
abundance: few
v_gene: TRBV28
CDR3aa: CATAAGPTYGYTF
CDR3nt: TGTGCCACTGCCGCAGGGCCCACCTATGGCTACACCTTC

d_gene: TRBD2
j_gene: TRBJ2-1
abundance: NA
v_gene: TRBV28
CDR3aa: CASSFRTSFFNEQFF
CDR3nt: TGTGCCAGCAGTTTTAGGACTAGCTTTTTCAATGAGCAGTTCTTC

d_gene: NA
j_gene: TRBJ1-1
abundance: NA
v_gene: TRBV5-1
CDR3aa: CASSDLGHRNTEAFF
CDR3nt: TGCGCCAGCAGCGACCTGGGACACAGGAACACTGAAGCTTTCTTT

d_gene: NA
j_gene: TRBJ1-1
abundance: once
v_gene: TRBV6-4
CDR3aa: CASSDSPGVPEAFF
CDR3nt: TGTGCCAGCAGTGACAGCCCCGGGGTTCCTGAAGCTTTCTTT

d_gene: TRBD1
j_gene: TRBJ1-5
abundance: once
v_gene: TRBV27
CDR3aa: CASSLDTGAGQPQHF
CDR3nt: TGTGCCAGCAGTTTAGATACAGGGGCCGGTCAGCCCCAGCATTTT

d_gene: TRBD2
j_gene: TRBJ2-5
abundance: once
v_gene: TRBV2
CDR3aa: CASTRSIGGTSGRDNGETQYF
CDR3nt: TGTGCCAGCACTCGGAGTATAGGGGGGACTAGCGGGAGGGACAACGGGGAGACCCAGTACTTC

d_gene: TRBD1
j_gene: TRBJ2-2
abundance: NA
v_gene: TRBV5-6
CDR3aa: CASSPGQVNTGELFF
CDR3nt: TGTGCCAGCAGCCCAGGACAGGTGAACACCGGGGAGCTGTTTTTT

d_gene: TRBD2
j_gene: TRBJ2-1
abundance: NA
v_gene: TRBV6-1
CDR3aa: CASSEALAGGEDEQFF
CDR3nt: TGTGCCAGCAGTGAAGCGTTGGCGGGAGGTGAGGATGAGCAGTTCTTC

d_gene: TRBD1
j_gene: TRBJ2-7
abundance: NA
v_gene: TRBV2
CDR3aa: CASGDRGRYEQYF
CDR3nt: TGTGCCAGCGGGGACAGGGGTAGATACGAGCAGTACTTC

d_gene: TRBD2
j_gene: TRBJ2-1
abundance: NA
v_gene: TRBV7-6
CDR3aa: CASSLRAGRDEQFF
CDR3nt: TGTGCCAGCAGCTTAAGGGCGGGGAGGGATGAGCAGTTCTTC

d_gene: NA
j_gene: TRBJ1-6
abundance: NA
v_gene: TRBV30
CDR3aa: CACATSSYNSPLHF
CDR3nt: TGTGCCTGTGCGACAAGCTCCTATAATTCACCCCTCCACTTT

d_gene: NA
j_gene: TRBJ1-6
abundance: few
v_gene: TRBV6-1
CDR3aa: CASSEASGYNSPLHF
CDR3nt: TGTGCCAGCAGTGAAGCCAGCGGGTATAATTCACCCCTCCACTTT

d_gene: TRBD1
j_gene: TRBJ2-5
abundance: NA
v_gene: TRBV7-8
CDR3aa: CASSQGTEKETQYF
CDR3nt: TGTGCCAGCAGCCAAGGGACAGAGAAAGAGACCCAGTACTTC

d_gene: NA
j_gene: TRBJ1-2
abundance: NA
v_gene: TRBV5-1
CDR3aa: CASSLTWAPNYGYTF
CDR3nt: TGCGCCAGCAGCTTGACCTGGGCTCCTAACTATGGCTACACCTTC

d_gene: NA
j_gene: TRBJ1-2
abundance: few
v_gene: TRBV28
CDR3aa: CASSLQGLAGYTF
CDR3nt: TGTGCCAGCAGTTTGCAGGGTTTAGCTGGCTACACCTTC

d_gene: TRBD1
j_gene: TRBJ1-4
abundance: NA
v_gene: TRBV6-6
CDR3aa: CATTGGAGEKLFF
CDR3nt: TGTGCCACCACAGGGGGCGCGGGTGAAAAACTGTTTTTT

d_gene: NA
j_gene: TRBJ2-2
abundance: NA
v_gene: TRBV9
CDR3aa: CASSVSHRNTGELFF
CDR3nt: TGTGCCAGCAGCGTAAGTCACAGAAACACCGGGGAGCTGTTTTTT

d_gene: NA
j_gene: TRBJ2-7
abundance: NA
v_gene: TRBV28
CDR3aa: CASSPQAYHEQYF
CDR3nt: TGTGCCAGCAGTCCCCAGGCTTACCACGAGCAGTACTTC

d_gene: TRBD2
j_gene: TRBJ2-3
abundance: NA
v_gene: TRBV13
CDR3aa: CASSASGGGTDTQYF
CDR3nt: TGTGCCAGCAGCGCCTCGGGAGGAGGCACAGATACGCAGTATTTT

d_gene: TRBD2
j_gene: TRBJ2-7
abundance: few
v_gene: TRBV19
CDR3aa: CASSTPLAVHEQYF
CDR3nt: TGTGCCAGTAGTACCCCACTAGCGGTCCACGAGCAGTACTTC

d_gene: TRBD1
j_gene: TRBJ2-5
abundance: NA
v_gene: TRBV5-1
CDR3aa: CASSGTAQETQYF
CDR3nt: TGCGCCAGCAGCGGGACAGCACAAGAGACCCAGTACTTC

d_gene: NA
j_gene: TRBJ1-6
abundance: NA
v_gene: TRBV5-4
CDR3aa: CASSQTDAGVRRWNSPLHF
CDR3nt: TGTGCCAGCAGCCAAACTGATGCCGGGGTCCGGCGTTGGAATTCACCCCTCCACTTT

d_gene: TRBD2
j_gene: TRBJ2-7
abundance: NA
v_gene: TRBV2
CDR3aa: CASSEASSGGYEQYF
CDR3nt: TGTGCCAGCAGTGAAGCATCTAGCGGAGGCTACGAGCAGTACTTC

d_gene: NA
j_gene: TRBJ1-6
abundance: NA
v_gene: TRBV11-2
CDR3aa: CASSLGQVLNSPLHF
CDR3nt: TGTGCCAGCAGCTTGGGGCAGGTCCTAAATTCACCCCTCCACTTT

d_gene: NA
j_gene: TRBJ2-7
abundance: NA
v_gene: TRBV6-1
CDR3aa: CASSLTVPPYEQYF
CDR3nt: TGTGCCAGCAGTCTGACAGTTCCTCCTTACGAGCAGTACTTC

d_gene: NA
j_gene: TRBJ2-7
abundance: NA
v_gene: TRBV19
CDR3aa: CASSIGGTPTYEQYF
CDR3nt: TGTGCCAGTAGTATAGGTGGGACACCGACCTACGAGCAGTACTTC

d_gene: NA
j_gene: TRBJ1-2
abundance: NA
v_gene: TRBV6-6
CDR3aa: CASHADDSDYYGYTF
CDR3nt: TGTGCCAGCCACGCCGACGACTCAGATTACTATGGCTACACCTTC

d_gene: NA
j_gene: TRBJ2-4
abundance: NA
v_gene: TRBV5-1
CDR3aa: CASKVGAGKNIQYF
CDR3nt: TGCGCCAGCAAAGTCGGGGCGGGAAAAAACATTCAGTACTTC

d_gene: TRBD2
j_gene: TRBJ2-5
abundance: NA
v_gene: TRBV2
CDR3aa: CASSWGLAGVETQYF
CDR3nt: TGTGCCAGCAGCTGGGGACTAGCGGGAGTGGAGACCCAGTACTTC

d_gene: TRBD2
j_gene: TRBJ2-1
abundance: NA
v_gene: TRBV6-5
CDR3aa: CASSPLAGTDIEQFF
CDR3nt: TGTGCCAGCAGTCCCTTAGCGGGAACTGATATTGAGCAGTTCTTC

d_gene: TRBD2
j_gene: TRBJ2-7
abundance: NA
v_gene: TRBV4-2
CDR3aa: CASSQPGTTTYEQYF
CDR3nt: TGTGCCAGCAGCCAACCCGGGACTACCACTTACGAGCAGTACTTC

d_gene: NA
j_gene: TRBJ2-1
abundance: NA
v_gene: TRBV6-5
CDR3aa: CASSYSTPSTYNEQFF
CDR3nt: TGTGCCAGCAGTTACTCGACTCCCTCGACCTACAATGAGCAGTTCTTC

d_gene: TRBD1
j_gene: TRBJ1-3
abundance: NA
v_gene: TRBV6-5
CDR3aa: CASSYSLGTAGNTIYF
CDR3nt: TGTGCCAGCAGTTACTCCCTCGGGACAGCCGGAAACACCATATATTTT

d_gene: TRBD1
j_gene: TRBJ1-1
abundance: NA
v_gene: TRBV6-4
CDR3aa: CASSHTPGQGITEAFF
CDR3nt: TGTGCCAGCAGCCACACCCCGGGACAGGGGATCACTGAAGCTTTCTTT

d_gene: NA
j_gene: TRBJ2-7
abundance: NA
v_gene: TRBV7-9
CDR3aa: CASSFVEDEQYF
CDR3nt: TGTGCCAGCAGCTTCGTGGAGGACGAGCAGTACTTC

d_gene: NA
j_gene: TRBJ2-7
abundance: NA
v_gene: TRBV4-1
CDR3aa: CASRYLANSYEQYF
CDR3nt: TGCGCCAGCAGATATCTAGCTAACTCCTACGAGCAGTACTTC

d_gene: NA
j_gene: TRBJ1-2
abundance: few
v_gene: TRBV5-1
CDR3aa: CASSLTRRGDYGYTF
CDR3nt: TGCGCCAGCAGCTTGACAAGACGGGGTGATTATGGCTACACCTTC

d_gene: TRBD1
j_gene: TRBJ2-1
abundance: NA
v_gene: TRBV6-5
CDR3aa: CASGDSSNNEQFF
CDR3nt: TGTGCCAGCGGGGACAGTTCAAACAATGAGCAGTTCTTC

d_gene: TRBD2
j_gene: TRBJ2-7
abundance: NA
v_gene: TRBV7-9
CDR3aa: CASSPGLAGTYEQYF
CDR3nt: TGTGCCAGCAGCCCTGGACTAGCGGGGACCTACGAGCAGTACTTC

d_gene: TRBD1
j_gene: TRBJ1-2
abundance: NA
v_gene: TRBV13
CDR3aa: CASSLVRGLGYGYTF
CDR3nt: TGTGCCAGCAGCTTAGTGAGGGGGCTCGGCTATGGCTACACCTTC

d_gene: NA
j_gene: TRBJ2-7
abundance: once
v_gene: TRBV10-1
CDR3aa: CASSELTGRHEQYF
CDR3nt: TGCGCCAGCAGTGAATTGACAGGTCGCCACGAGCAGTACTTC

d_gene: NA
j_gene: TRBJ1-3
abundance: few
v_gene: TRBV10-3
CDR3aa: CAISEQGIGNTIYF
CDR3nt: TGTGCCATCAGTGAGCAGGGAATAGGAAACACCATATATTTT

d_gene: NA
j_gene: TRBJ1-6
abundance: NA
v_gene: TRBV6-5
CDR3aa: CASSDRGSSPLHF
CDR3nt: TGTGCCAGCAGTGACAGAGGAAGTTCACCCCTCCACTTT

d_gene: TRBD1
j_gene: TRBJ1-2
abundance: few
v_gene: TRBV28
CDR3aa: CASSLQGAAFGYTF
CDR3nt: TGTGCCAGCAGTTTACAGGGGGCGGCATTCGGCTACACCTTC

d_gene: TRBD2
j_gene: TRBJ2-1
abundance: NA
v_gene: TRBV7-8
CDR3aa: CASRPLASDHNEQFF
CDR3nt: TGTGCCAGCAGGCCACTAGCGAGCGACCACAATGAGCAGTTCTTC

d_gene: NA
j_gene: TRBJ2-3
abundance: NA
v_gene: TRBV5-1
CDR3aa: CASSSRDDTQYF
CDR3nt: TGCGCCAGCAGCTCACGCGATGATACGCAGTATTTT

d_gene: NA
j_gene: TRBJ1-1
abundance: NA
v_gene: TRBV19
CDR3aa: CASSSRTENTEAFF
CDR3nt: TGTGCCAGTAGCTCCCGGACAGAGAACACTGAAGCTTTCTTT

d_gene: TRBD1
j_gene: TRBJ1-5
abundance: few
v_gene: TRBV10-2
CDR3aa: CASGPGGMDNQPQHF
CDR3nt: TGCGCCAGCGGTCCAGGGGGTATGGACAATCAGCCCCAGCATTTT